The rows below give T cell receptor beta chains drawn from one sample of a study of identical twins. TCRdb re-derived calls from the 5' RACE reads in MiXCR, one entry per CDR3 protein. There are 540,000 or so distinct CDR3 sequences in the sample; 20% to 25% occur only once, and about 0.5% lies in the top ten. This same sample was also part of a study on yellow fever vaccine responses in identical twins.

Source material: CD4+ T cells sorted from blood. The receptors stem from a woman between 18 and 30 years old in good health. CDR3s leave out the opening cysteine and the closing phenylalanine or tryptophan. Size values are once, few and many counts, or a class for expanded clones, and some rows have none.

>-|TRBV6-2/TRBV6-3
ASMGSPYEQY
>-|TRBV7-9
ASSSLVASGSFHTQY
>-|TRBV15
ATSSRGLNTEAF
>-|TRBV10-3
AIGGGEWGYGNEQF
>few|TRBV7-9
ASASGLLFTQY
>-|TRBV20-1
SARSWTGNTEAF
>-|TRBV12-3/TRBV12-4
ASSLEGPTGEEDTDTQY
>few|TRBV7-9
ASEGHEQF
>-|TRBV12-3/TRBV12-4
ASSGYGTSGGDIQY
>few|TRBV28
ASSSGGQNSNQPQH
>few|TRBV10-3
AISESGTAIPNQPQH
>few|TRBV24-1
ASESGTGAYNEQF
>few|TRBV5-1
ASSLGNSGPSYNEQF
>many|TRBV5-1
ASSDQWGSTDTQY
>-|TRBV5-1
ASSFTSGQKETQY
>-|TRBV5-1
ASSLVLTGGTDTQY
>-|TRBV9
ASSVGLEGMGAYGYT